The 6 T cell receptor beta chains reported below all come from one sample, sequenced in a study of identical twins. Each CDR3 protein gets one entry after TCRdb re-called the 5' RACE reads with MiXCR. The data contain about 220,000 distinct CDR3 sequences, around 10% of them singletons. Material: memory (CD45RO+) T cells sorted from blood. Receptors originate from a young woman in good health.

The genes are TRBV19 and TRBJ2-2; the match to TRBD1 covers 9 bases. The CDR3 has 16 residues. Looked up from germline, CDR1 is LNHDA and CDR2 is SQIVND (reference sequence). Unmatched junction bases numbered 15, after V lost 10 bases and J lost 6 bases. The CDR3 nucleotides read TGTGCCACCGCCGGCATGAGGACAGGGGTAGCCGGGGAGCTGTTTTTT. The encoded protein is CATAGMRTGVAGELFF.

This clonotype has at least ten counts. The genes are TRBV7-2 and TRBJ1-1; tentative D call: TRBD1 (6 bases). Trimming shortened V by 6 bases and J by 3 bases, and 11 bases separated the two germline ends. Germline assignment: CDR1 SGHTA and CDR2 FQGNSA. The CDR3 is made up of 13 amino acids. For the CDR3, the DNA is TGTGCCAGCAGTTTAAGGGGGGACACTGAAGCTTTCTTT. Protein: CASSLRGDTEAFF.

This clonotype turned up a few times. This sequence joins TRBV18 and TRBJ2-7; the D is unclear. Germline values: CDR1 KGHSH, CDR2 LQKENI. V was clipped by 4 bases and J by 5 bases, with 12 bases between them. The CDR3 runs to 13 residues. As DNA, the CDR3 is TGTGCCAGCTCACACGGACGGGCGAACGAGCAGTACTTC. It encodes CASSHGRANEQYF. The full variable domain, completed using reference TRBV18 and TRBJ2-7, is NAGVMQNPRHLVRRRGQEARLRCSPMKGHSHVYWYRQLPEEGLKFMVYLQKENIIDESGMPKERFSAEFPKEGPSILRIQQVVRGDSAAYFCASSHGRANEQYFGPGTRLTVT.

The chain has TRBV3-1 and TRBJ1-1; the D is unclear. The CDR3 consists of 15 residues. V was trimmed by 1 base and J by 4 bases, leaving 13 bases between them. Germline V lookup: CDR1 LGHDT, CDR2 YNNKEL (reference sequence). The CDR3 region has the DNA TGTGCCAGCAGCCAAGCCTGGACCGGAAGCACTGAAGCTTTCTTT. It translates to CASSQAWTGSTEAFF. Complete variable domain (other parts from reference TRBV3-1 and TRBJ1-1): DTAVSQTPKYLVTQMGNDKSIKCEQNLGHDTMYWYKQDSKKFLKIMFSYNNKELIINETVPNRFSPKSPDKAHLNLHINSLELGDSAVYFCASSQAWTGSTEAFFGQGTRLTVV.

This clonotype was counted at least ten times. V usage is TRBV12-3 or TRBV12-4 and J usage is TRBJ2-2; D is uncertain. This CDR3 spans 13 amino acids. Trimming took off 5 bases at V and 5 bases at J, with 9 bases between the two ends. The CDR3 nucleotides are TGTGCCAGCAGTCTTTCACTGACCGGGGAGCTGTTTTTT. It encodes CASSLSLTGELFF.

This clonotype was observed a handful of times. V usage is TRBV20-1 and J usage is TRBJ1-2; D possibly corresponds to TRBD1 (5 bases). Germline lookup yields CDR1 DFQATT and CDR2 SNEGSKA (reference sequence). The CDR3 is made up of 11 amino acids. Trimming removed 3 bases from V and 8 bases from J, with 10 bases in between. The chain's CDR3 is CSASTGPGYTF. The CDR3 DNA reads TGCAGTGCTAGTACAGGACCCGGCTACACCTTC.